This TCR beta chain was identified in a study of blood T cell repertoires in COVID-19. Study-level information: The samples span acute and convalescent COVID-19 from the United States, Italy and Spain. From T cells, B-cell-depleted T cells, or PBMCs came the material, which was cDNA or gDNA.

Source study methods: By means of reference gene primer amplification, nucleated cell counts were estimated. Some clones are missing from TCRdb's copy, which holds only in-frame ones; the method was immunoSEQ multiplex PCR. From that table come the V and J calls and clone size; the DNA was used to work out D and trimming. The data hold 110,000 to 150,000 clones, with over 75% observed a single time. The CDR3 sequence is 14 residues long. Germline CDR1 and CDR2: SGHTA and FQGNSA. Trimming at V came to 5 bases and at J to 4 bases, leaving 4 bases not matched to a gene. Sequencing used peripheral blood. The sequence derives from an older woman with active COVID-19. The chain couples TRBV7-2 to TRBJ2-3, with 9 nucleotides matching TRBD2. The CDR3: CASSKAGGPDTQYF. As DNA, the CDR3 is TGTGCCAGCAGCAAAGCGGGAGGTCCAGATACGCAGTATTTT.